Each of the 14 T cell receptor beta chains below was sequenced from the same sample in a study of T cell responses to AZD1222 COVID-19 vaccine. TCRdb's copy holds only in-frame clones and misses some; the assay was immunoSEQ multiplex PCR. The sample has roughly 120,000 clones, just under 95% seen once. This sample comprised peripheral blood, obtained on day 0 of AZD1222 vaccination. These receptors originate from an adult in good health.

Comments on this clone: Sequence at one end of the junction differs from germline and may be a read error. The V and J genes are TRBV18 and TRBJ2-7; D is possibly TRBD1 (5 bases). Germline-derived CDR1 and CDR2 are KGHSH and LQKENI. The CDR3 has 12 residues. DNA for the CDR3: TGTGCCAGCTCACCACCGACAGACCGCCGGCACTTC. As protein: CASSPPTDRRHF.

The chain carries TRBV27 and TRBJ1-5, with D perhaps matching TRBD1 (6 bases). Germline V gene sequence: CDR1 MNHEY, CDR2 SMNVEV (reference sequence). V was trimmed by 5 bases and J by 3 bases, leaving 11 bases between them. The CDR3 covers 14 residues. The CDR3 region is CASSIQGYNQPQHF. The CDR3 nucleotides are TGTGCCAGCAGTATACAGGGCTACAATCAGCCCCAGCATTTT.

The count of this clone is one. This sequence joins TRBV9 and TRBJ1-1; D remains ambiguous. V lost 0 bases and J 4 bases, leaving 10 bases between the germline ends. The CDR3 is made up of 14 amino acids. Germline CDR1 and CDR2: SGDLS and YYNGEE. The CDR3, as DNA: TGTGCCAGCAGCGTAGTCCAGGTTACCACTGAAGCTTTCTTT. This gives the protein CASSVVQVTTEAFF.

This chain joins TRBV5-1 and TRBJ1-6; maybe TRBD1 (5 bases). The CDR3 has 15 residues. CDR1 is SGHRS and CDR2 is YFSETQ in the germline V gene. Trimming took 2 bases from V and 10 from J, leaving 16 bases between them. This CDR3 reads CASSFTGEKGSPLHF. DNA of the CDR3: TGCGCCAGCAGCTTTACTGGGGAAAAGGGGTCACCCCTCCACTTT.

The V and J genes are TRBV7-9 and TRBJ2-5, with D possibly being TRBD1 (6 bases). CDR3 size: 13 residues. Germline V gene sequence: CDR1 SEHNR, CDR2 FQNEAQ (reference sequence). V lost 7 bases and J lost 5, with 14 bases in between. CDR3 DNA: TGTGCCAGCACCCAGCAGGGGATGGAGACCCAGTACTTC. As protein: CASTQQGMETQYF.

The chain carries TRBV30 and TRBJ2-1, with 9 nucleotides matching TRBD1. V was pared by 0 bases and J by 8 bases, with 11 bases of the junction left unmatched. The CDR3 spans 16 residues. CDR1 is GTSNPN and CDR2 is SVGIG in the germline V gene (reference sequence). CDR3 coding DNA: TGTGCCTGGAGTGTACTGGGGAGGACAGGGGTATATGAGCAGTTCTTC. Translation: CAWSVLGRTGVYEQFF.

The chain recombines TRBV28 with TRBJ1-5; no clear D gene. CDR1 and CDR2 (germline): MDHEN, SYDVKM. V lost 8 bases to trimming and J lost 0 bases, with 14 bases between them. This CDR3 is 15 amino acids long. The CDR3 coding sequence is TGTGCCAGCTGGGCAGATCGCTCTAGCAATCAGCCCCAGCATTTT. This codes for CASWADRSSNQPQHF.

This clone was observed a single time. This sequence joins TRBV24-1 and TRBJ2-7; D remains ambiguous. Germline V gene lookup returns CDR1 KGHDR and CDR2 SFDVKD. V lost 4 bases, J lost 2 bases, and 11 bases lay in between. The CDR3 has 14 amino acids. The CDR3 DNA reads TGTGCCACCAGTGACCCTCTTAGGGCCTACGAGCAGTACTTC. Translation: CATSDPLRAYEQYF.

V usage is TRBV12-5 and J usage is TRBJ1-2, with 8 bases that match TRBD1. Germline assignment: CDR1 LGHNT and CDR2 FRNRAP. The CDR3 contains 12 residues. J gave up 7 bases and V 6 bases, and 4 bases lay outside the gene matches. The CDR3, as DNA: TGTGCTAGTGGGGGGACAGGCGGTGGCTACACCTTC. Translation gives CASGGTGGGYTF.

The CDR3 DNA reads as TGTGCCAGCAGCCCTACCGGGGCCTTAGGGTCTGGCTACACCTTC. It is translated as CASSPTGALGSGYTF. This sequence joins TRBV5-4 and TRBJ1-2, with a weak D call TRBD1 (5 bases). The CDR3 has 15 amino acids. Germline lookup yields CDR1 SGHNT and CDR2 YYREEE (reference sequence). Trimming stripped 4 bases from V and 7 bases from J, with 20 bases between.

The rearrangement joins TRBV7-8 to TRBJ2-7; no reliable D call. CDR1 is SGHVS, CDR2 FQNEAQ, per germline. V shed 1 base and J shed 2 bases, with 6 bases lying between them. The length of the CDR3 is 13 residues. CDR3 protein: CASSLEVAYEQYF. DNA for the CDR3: TGTGCCAGCAGCTTAGAGGTAGCCTACGAGCAGTACTTC.

The chain recombines TRBV5-1 with TRBJ1-1; 7 nucleotides line up with TRBD1. After removal of 2 bases from V and 1 base from J, the junction contained 5 bases not matched to a gene. There are 15 residues in the CDR3. CDR1 is SGHRS, CDR2 YFSETQ, per germline. The CDR3 reads CASSFAAGGNTEAFF. For the CDR3, the DNA is TGCGCCAGCAGCTTCGCGGCAGGGGGGAACACTGAAGCTTTCTTT.

The chain uses TRBV5-1 and TRBJ2-6; possibly TRBD1 or TRBD2 for D (5 bases each). This CDR3 is 15 amino acids long. The germline gives CDR1 SGHRS, CDR2 YFSETQ. Trimming pared 4 bases from V and 0 bases from J, leaving 8 bases between. The CDR3 DNA follows: TGCGCCAGCAGCCTGGGACCCTCTGGGGCCAACGTCCTGACTTTC. This codes for CASSLGPSGANVLTF.

This chain uses TRBV7-9 with TRBJ1-4; D is ambiguous. The germline CDR1 and CDR2 sequences are SEHNR and FQNEAQ (reference sequence). The V gene lost 0 bases and the J gene lost 5 bases, with 10 bases spanning the gap. CDR3 length: 15 amino acids. The CDR3 here is CASSLAGGQNEKLFF. CDR3 DNA: TGTGCCAGCAGCTTAGCGGGTGGGCAGAATGAAAAACTGTTTTTT.